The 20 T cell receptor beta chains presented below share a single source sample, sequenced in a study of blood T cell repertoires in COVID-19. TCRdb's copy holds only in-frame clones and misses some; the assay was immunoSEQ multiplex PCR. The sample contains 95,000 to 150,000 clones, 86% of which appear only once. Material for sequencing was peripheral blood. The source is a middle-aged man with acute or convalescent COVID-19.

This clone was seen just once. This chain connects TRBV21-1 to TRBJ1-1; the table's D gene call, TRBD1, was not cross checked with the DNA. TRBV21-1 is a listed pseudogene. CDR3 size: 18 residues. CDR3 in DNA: TGTGCCAGCAGTCTCCGGGACATAGGCTTAAAGGAAAACACTGAAGCTTTCTTT. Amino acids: CASSLRDIGLKENTEAFF.

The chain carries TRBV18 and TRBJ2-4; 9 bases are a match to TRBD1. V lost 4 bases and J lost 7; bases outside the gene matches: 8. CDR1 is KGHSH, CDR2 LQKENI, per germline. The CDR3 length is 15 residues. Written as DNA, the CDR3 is TGTGCCAGCTCACTCGGACAGGGGAGTGGGAACATTCAGTACTTC. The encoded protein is CASSLGQGSGNIQYF.

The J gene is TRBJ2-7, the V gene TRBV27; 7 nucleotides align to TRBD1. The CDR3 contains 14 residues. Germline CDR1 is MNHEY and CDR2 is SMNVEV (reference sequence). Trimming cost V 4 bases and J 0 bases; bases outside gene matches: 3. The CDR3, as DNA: TGTGCCAGCAGTTACCGGGACAGCTCCTACGAGCAGTACTTC. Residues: CASSYRDSSYEQYF.

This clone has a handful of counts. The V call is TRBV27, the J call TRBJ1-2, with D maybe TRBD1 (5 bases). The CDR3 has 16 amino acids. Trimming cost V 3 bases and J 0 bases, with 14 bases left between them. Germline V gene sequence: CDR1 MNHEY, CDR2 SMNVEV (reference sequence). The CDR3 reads CASSFFGTDPNYGYTF. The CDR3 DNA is TGTGCCAGCAGTTTCTTCGGGACTGATCCTAACTATGGCTACACCTTC.

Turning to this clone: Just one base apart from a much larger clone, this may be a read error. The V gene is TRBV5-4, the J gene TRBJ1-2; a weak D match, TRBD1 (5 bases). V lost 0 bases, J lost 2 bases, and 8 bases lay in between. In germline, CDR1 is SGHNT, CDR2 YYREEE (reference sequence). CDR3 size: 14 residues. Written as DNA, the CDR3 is TGTGCCAGCAGCTTGGAGACAGTAAACTATGGCTACACCTTC. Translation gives CASSLETVNYGYTF.

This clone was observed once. The CDR3 DNA is TGTGCCAGCAGGACCGGGACTAGCCCTACCGGGGAGCTGTTTTTT. Translated, it gives CASRTGTSPTGELFF. The rearrangement uses TRBV3-1 (or the pseudogene TRBV3-2) and TRBJ2-2, with 9 bases lining up with TRBD2. The J segment lost 5 bases and the V segment lost 6 bases, leaving 7 bases of the junction unmatched. The CDR3 is 15 residues long. The germline V gene encodes CDR1 LGHDT and CDR2 YNNKEL (reference sequence).

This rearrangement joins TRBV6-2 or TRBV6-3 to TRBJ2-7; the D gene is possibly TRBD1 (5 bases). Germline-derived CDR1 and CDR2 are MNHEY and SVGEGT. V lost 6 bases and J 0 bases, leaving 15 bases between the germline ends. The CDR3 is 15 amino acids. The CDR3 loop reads CASSRMQGSSYEQYF. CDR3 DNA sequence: TGTGCCAGCAGCAGAATGCAGGGAAGCTCCTACGAGCAGTACTTC.

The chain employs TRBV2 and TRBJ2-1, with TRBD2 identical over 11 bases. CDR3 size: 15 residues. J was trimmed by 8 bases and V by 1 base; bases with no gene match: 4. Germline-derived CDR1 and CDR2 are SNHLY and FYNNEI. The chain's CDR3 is CASSEGLAGSDEQFF. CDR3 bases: TGTGCCAGCAGTGAAGGACTAGCGGGATCGGATGAGCAGTTCTTC.

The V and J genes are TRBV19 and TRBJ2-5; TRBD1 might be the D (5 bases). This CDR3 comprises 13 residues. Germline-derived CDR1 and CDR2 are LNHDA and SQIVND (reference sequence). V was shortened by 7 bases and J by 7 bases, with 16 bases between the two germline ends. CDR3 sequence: CASKETAQRTQYF. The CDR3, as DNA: TGTGCCAGTAAGGAGACAGCCCAAAGGACCCAGTACTTC.

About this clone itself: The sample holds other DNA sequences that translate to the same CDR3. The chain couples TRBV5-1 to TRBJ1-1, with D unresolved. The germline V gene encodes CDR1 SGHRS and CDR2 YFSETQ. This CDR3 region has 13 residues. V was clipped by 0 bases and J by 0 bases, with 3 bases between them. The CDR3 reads CASSLAVNTEAFF. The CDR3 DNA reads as TGCGCCAGCAGCTTGGCAGTGAACACTGAAGCTTTCTTT.

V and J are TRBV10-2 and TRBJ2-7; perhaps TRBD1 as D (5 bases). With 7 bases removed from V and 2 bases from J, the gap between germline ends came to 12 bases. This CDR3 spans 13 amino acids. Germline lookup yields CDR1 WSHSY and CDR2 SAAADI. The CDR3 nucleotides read TGCGCCAGCATGAAGGGGCCCCCCTACGAGCAGTACTTC. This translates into CASMKGPPYEQYF.

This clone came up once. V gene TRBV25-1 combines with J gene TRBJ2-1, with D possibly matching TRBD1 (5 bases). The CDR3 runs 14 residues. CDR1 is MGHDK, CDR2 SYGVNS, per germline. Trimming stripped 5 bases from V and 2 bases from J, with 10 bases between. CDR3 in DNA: TGTGCCAGCAGTAGGGGCACCACCTACAATGAGCAGTTCTTC. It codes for CASSRGTTYNEQFF.

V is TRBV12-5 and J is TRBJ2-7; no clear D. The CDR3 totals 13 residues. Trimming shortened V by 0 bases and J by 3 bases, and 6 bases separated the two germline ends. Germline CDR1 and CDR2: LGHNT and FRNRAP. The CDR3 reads CASGLVIGYEQYF. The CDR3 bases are TGTGCTAGTGGTTTGGTAATCGGCTACGAGCAGTACTTC. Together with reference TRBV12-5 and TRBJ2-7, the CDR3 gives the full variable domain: DARVTQTPRHKVTEMGQEVTMRCQPILGHNTVFWYRQTMMQGLELLAYFRNRAPLDDSGMPKDRFSAEMPDATLATLKIQPSEPRDSAVYFCASGLVIGYEQYFGPGTRLTVT.

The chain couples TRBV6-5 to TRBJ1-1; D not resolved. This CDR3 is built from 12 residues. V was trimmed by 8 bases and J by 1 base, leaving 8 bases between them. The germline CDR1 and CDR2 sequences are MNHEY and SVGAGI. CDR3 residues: CASQTWNTEAFF. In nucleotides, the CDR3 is TGTGCCAGCCAAACATGGAACACTGAAGCTTTCTTT.

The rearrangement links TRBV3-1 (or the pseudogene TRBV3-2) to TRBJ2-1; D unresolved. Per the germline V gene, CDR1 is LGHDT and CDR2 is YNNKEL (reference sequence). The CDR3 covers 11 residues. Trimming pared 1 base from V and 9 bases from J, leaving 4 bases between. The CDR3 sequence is CASSQGGEQFF. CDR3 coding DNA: TGTGCCAGCAGCCAAGGAGGTGAGCAGTTCTTC.

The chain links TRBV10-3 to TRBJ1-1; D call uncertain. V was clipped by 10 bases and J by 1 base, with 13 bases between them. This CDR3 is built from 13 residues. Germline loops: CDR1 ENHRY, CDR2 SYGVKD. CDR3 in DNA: TGTGCCACGATGAGAGCTTCGAACACTGAAGCTTTCTTT. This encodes CATMRASNTEAFF.

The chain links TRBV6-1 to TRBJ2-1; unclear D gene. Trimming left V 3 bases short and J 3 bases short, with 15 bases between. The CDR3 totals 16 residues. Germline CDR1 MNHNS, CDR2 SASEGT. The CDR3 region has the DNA TGTGCCAGCAGTGATGGGCCCTGGGTCGGCTACAATGAGCAGTTCTTC. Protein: CASSDGPWVGYNEQFF.

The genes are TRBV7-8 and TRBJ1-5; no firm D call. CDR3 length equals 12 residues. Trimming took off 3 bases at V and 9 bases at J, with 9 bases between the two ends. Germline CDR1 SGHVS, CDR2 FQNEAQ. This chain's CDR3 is CASSFDRGPQHF. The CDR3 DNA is TGTGCCAGCAGCTTCGATCGAGGGCCCCAGCATTTT.

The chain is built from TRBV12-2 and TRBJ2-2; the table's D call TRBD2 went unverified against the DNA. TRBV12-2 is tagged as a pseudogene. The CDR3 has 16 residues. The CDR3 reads CASRLRGRGHTGELFF. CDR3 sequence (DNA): TGTGCAAGTCGCCTTCGGGGGCGGGGGCACACCGGGGAGCTGTTTTTT.

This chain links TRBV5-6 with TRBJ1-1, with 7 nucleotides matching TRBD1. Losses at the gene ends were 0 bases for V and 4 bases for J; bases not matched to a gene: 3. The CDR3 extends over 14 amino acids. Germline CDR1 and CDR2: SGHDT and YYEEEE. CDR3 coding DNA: TGTGCCAGCAGCTTGGGGGACAGCAGCACTGAAGCTTTCTTT. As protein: CASSLGDSSTEAFF.